Only a few counts were recorded for the clone carrying this T cell receptor (beta chain). As yet, its antigen is unknown. The data were taken from a study of beta chain features in type 1 diabetes. Study observations and caveats: When Type 1 diabetes patients were examined, their TCRB CDR3s proved moderately but significantly shorter in all four CD4+ subsets.

Expressed TCRB transcripts got sequenced, as all isolated RNA was reverse transcribed. TCRdb keeps only in-frame clones here, not all; method: immunoSEQ multiplex PCR. The table records about 280,000 clones, over 12% of them present only once. This CDR3 spans 16 amino acids. After removal of 5 bases from V and 3 bases from J, the junction contained 7 bases not matched to a gene. Per germline, CDR1 MNHEY and CDR2 SMNVEV (reference sequence). The rearrangement uses TRBV27 and TRBJ2-4; 10 nucleotides align to TRBD1. This clonotype originated in a man in his late teens or twenties with type 1 diabetes. The specimen was naive CD4+ T cells from blood. The CDR3 sequence is CASSVRGQGFKNIQYF. CDR3 sequence (DNA): TGTGCCAGCAGTGTGCGGGGACAGGGGTTCAAAAACATTCAGTACTTC.